The rows below give T cell receptor beta chains drawn from one sample of a study of OX40 agonist ivuxolimab in advanced cancers. Data came from immunoSEQ multiplex PCR; TCRdb stores just in-frame clones and leaves some out. Of more than 45,000 clones listed, almost 90% are singletons. Sequencing used CD4+ or CD8+ T cells sorted from blood, obtained in a trial of the OX40 agonist ivuxolimab. These TCRs come from an adult with an advanced solid tumor such as melanoma, head and neck, liver or kidney cancer. Both conserved end residues are part of each CDR3. Each record gives: J gene, D gene, clone size, V gene, CDR3 protein, CDR3 DNA. A D gene is named only where the DNA matches it firmly. Not every row has a clone size; where given, it reads once, few, many or a size class.

>TRBJ1-1|.|.|TRBV7-8
CASSFAGARVTEAFF
TGTGCCAGCAGCTTCGCGGGGGCGCGGGTAACTGAAGCTTTCTTT
>TRBJ1-6|.|.|TRBV28
CASSYPDGRDSPLHF
TGTGCCAGCAGTTACCCTGACGGGAGAGATTCACCCCTCCACTTT
>TRBJ1-1|TRBD1|.|TRBV30
CAWSGTGGTEAFF
TGTGCCTGGAGTGGGACAGGGGGCACTGAAGCTTTCTTT
>TRBJ2-5|.|.|TRBV2
CASSENGETQYF
TGTGCCAGCAGTGAAAACGGAGAGACCCAGTACTTC
>TRBJ1-1|.|.|TRBV4-1
CASSHGSVGNTEAFF
TGCGCCAGCAGCCACGGTAGTGTAGGAAACACTGAAGCTTTCTTT
>TRBJ2-1|TRBD2|.|TRBV7-2
CASSPHLTSVRGHEQFF
TGTGCCAGCAGCCCCCACCTGACTAGCGTGAGAGGTCATGAGCAGTTCTTC
>TRBJ2-6|TRBD1|.|TRBV28
CASSLTGQGAPGANVLTF
TGTGCCAGCAGTTTAACGGGACAGGGGGCGCCTGGGGCCAACGTCCTGACTTTC
>TRBJ2-5|TRBD1|.|TRBV5-1
CASSPDRVQTQYF
TGCGCCAGCAGCCCAGACAGGGTGCAGACCCAGTACTTC
>TRBJ1-1|.|.|TRBV11-2
CASSPPGNTEAFF
TGTGCCAGCAGTCCCCCGGGGAACACTGAAGCTTTCTTT
>TRBJ2-7|TRBD2|.|TRBV9
CASSALAERSYEQYF
TGTGCCAGCAGCGCCCTAGCGGAACGCTCCTACGAGCAGTACTTC
>TRBJ2-3|TRBD1|.|TRBV18
CASSPNRGQSDTQYF
TGTGCCAGCTCACCCAACAGGGGGCAGTCGGATACGCAGTATTTT
>TRBJ2-1|TRBD2|.|TRBV25-1
CASSGAGGPIEQFF
TGTGCCAGCAGTGGTGCGGGAGGGCCCATTGAGCAGTTCTTC
>TRBJ1-2|TRBD1|.|TRBV19
CASTKYRGREGNYGYTF
TGTGCCAGTACTAAATACAGGGGTAGGGAAGGTAACTATGGCTACACCTTC
>TRBJ1-2|.|once|TRBV27
CASSSDGGWRDGYTF
TGTGCCAGCAGTTCGGACGGGGGGTGGAGAGATGGCTACACCTTC
>TRBJ1-6|.|.|TRBV7-9
CASSLESGNSPLHF
TGTGCCAGCAGCTTAGAATCGGGTAATTCACCCCTCCACTTT
>TRBJ2-7|.|.|TRBV7-2
CASSLVEGGYEQYF
TGTGCCAGCAGCTTAGTAGAGGGGGGCTACGAGCAGTACTTC
>TRBJ1-2|.|.|TRBV6-1
CASSESSGWDNYGYTF
TGTGCCAGCAGTGAAAGTTCAGGGTGGGATAACTATGGCTACACCTTC
>TRBJ1-2|.|.|TRBV5-8
CASSFIVGGYTF
TGTGCCAGCAGCTTTATAGTTGGTGGCTACACCTTC
>TRBJ1-4|.|.|TRBV10-1
CAIRAGSNEKLFF
TGCGCCATCCGGGCGGGGTCTAATGAAAAACTGTTTTTT
>TRBJ1-4|TRBD1|.|TRBV18
CASSRQGAANEKLFF
TGTGCCAGCTCACGACAGGGGGCGGCTAATGAAAAACTGTTTTTT
>TRBJ2-2|.|.|TRBV11-3
CASSPGGWGELFF
TGTGCCAGCAGCCCCGGGGGCTGGGGGGAGCTGTTTTTT
>TRBJ2-1|.|.|TRBV5-1
CASSLEVGAYNEQFF
TGCGCCAGCAGCTTGGAGGTGGGAGCGTACAATGAGCAGTTCTTC
>TRBJ2-3|.|medium-sized|TRBV7-7
CASSSGLATTDTQYF
TGTGCCAGCAGCTCGGGACTGGCCACCACAGATACGCAGTATTTT
>TRBJ1-1|TRBD1|.|TRBV6-1
CASSVLQGVTEAFF
TGTGCCAGCAGTGTATTACAGGGGGTAACTGAAGCTTTCTTT
>TRBJ2-1|.|.|TRBV5-1
CASSGGDPNNEQFF
TGCGCCAGCAGCGGAGGGGACCCGAACAATGAGCAGTTCTTC
>TRBJ2-1|TRBD1|.|TRBV18
CASSPSSPGTGLLNEQFF
TGTGCCAGCTCACCATCTTCCCCGGGGACAGGGCTTCTGAATGAGCAGTTCTTC
>TRBJ1-5|TRBD1|.|TRBV6-5
CASSDRVEQPQHF
TGTGCCAGCAGTGACAGGGTTGAACAGCCCCAGCATTTT
>TRBJ1-2|.|.|TRBV6-1
CASRGGQTLYGYTF
TGTGCCAGCAGGGGAGGACAGACCCTCTATGGCTACACCTTC
>TRBJ2-7|TRBD1|.|TRBV11-2
CASSLTQTGVYEQYF
TGTGCCAGCAGCTTAACCCAAACAGGGGTCTACGAGCAGTACTTC
>TRBJ2-2|.|.|TRBV2
CASVGTTYTGELFF
TGTGCCAGCGTTGGGACAACATACACCGGGGAGCTGTTTTTT
>TRBJ1-6|.|.|TRBV30
CAWSGVAGWSNSPLHF
TGTGCCTGGAGCGGGGTGGCGGGTTGGAGTAATTCACCCCTCCACTTT
>TRBJ1-5|.|.|TRBV30
CAWSVPRTSNQPQHF
TGTGCCTGGAGTGTACCCAGGACGAGCAATCAGCCCCAGCATTTT
>TRBJ2-3|.|.|TRBV7-6
CASSFDGPDTQYF
TGTGCCAGCAGCTTCGACGGACCAGATACGCAGTATTTT
>TRBJ2-1|TRBD2|once|TRBV7-9
CASSLELAGNEQFF
TGTGCCAGCAGCTTAGAACTAGCGGGCAATGAGCAGTTCTTC
>TRBJ2-3|TRBD2|.|TRBV9
CASSVVGGSGDTQYF
TGTGCCAGCAGCGTAGTGGGCGGGAGTGGGGATACGCAGTATTTT
>TRBJ2-2|.|.|TRBV5-1
CASSATGPELFF
TGCGCCAGCAGCGCGACGGGACCGGAGCTGTTTTTT
>TRBJ2-7|.|.|TRBV15
CATSRKGVPRGYEQYF
TGTGCCACCAGCCGCAAGGGGGTACCCCGCGGGTACGAGCAGTACTTC
>TRBJ2-7|TRBD2|.|TRBV7-9
CASSPTSGILSEQYF
TGTGCCAGCAGCCCGACTAGCGGGATACTCTCCGAGCAGTACTTC
>TRBJ1-1|.|once|TRBV27
CASSSLHEGGRAFF
TGTGCCAGCAGTTCGCTGCACGAGGGGGGACGAGCTTTCTTT
>TRBJ2-7|TRBD2|.|TRBV5-1
CASSPPYSGSRGLYEQYF
TGCGCCAGCAGCCCCCCGTATAGCGGGAGCCGGGGTCTCTACGAGCAGTACTTC
>TRBJ2-2|TRBD2|.|TRBV7-2
CASSTGLANTGELFF
TGTGCCAGCAGCACGGGACTAGCGAACACCGGGGAGCTGTTTTTT
>TRBJ2-3|.|.|TRBV5-4
CASSLRPGQDTQYF
TGTGCCAGCAGCTTGAGACCAGGGCAAGATACGCAGTATTTT
>TRBJ2-3|.|.|TRBV18
CASSPLPPGSGADTQYF
TGTGCCAGCTCACCACTTCCTCCCGGGAGTGGTGCAGATACGCAGTATTTT
>TRBJ2-1|.|.|TRBV18
CASSPPLVAEQFF
TGTGCCAGCTCACCACCGCTAGTAGCTGAGCAGTTCTTC